Sequencing of this T cell receptor beta chain was carried out in a study of type 1 regulatory T cells. As concerns this clonotype: Antigen specificity is unknown.

J gave up 1 base and V 4 bases, and 11 bases lay outside the gene matches. The length of the CDR3 is 17 residues. The germline V gene has CDR1 SGHRS and CDR2 YFSETQ. Each CDR3 protein gets one entry after TCRdb re-called the reads with MiXCR. The sample carries 20,000 to 30,000 distinct CDR3 sequences, 55% to 75% recorded once. This receptor was identified in a human donor in good health. The specimen was cultured T cells, either the whole culture or a sorted T cell fraction (not recorded which). Specified subset: Tr1-enriched cell product generated in vitro against host alloantigens. The genes are TRBV5-1 and TRBJ2-3; 8 bases agree with TRBD2. The CDR3 sequence is CASSPIGAGVGTDTQYF. The DNA of the CDR3 is TGCGCCAGCAGCCCAATTGGAGCGGGGGTGGGCACAGATACGCAGTATTTT.